This TCR beta chain was identified in a study of blood T cell repertoires in COVID-19. Study-level background: Sources were T cells, B-cell-depleted T cells, or PBMCs; the material itself was cDNA or gDNA.

Per germline, CDR1 SGDLS and CDR2 YYNGEE. Losses at the gene ends were 0 bases for V and 5 bases for J; bases not matched to a gene: 7. The CDR3 has 17 amino acids. Repertoires were generated with immunoSEQ multiplex PCR, while TCRdb's copy carries only in-frame clones and drops some. The repertoire holds 65,000 to 90,000 clones, with about four fifths as singletons. The sample consisted of peripheral blood. The chain links TRBV9 to TRBJ1-6; 8 bases align to TRBD1. This TCR derives from a human donor in a cohort sampled during active COVID-19. CDR3 region: CASSVEVDREDNSPLHF. The CDR3, as DNA: TGTGCCAGCAGCGTAGAGGTGGACAGGGAGGATAATTCACCCCTCCACTTT.